One and the same sample provided the 4 T cell receptor beta chains below, sequenced in a study of shared clonotypes between healthy human individuals. The method was immunoSEQ multiplex PCR; TCRdb's version includes in-frame clones alone and lacks a portion of them. The table lists some 450,000 clones, around 77% of them singletons. Sequenced: PBMCs. The receptors shown here come from a woman in her forties in good health. Some clones in this sample may be carry-over from other donors' samples.

The J gene is TRBJ2-4, the V gene TRBV28; TRBD2 agrees at 10 bases. This CDR3 contains 16 residues. V trimming: 3 bases; J trimming: 6 bases; junction bases outside the gene matches: 8. Germline loops: CDR1 MDHEN, CDR2 SYDVKM. The CDR3 nucleotides read TGTGCCAGCAGTTTCGGGAGCGGGAGGGCCGGAAACATTCAGTACTTC. This translates into CASSFGSGRAGNIQYF.

The chain uses TRBV28 and TRBJ1-4, with TRBD1 matching over 9 bases. This CDR3 has 14 amino acids. The germline V gene has CDR1 MDHEN and CDR2 SYDVKM. V lost 8 bases and J lost 4; bases outside the gene matches: 5. The CDR3 coding sequence is TGTGCCAGCTCCCGACAGGGGGGTAATGAAAAACTGTTTTTT. It is translated as CASSRQGGNEKLFF.

J is TRBJ1-1 and V is TRBV19, with a weak D call TRBD1 (6 bases). V lost 3 bases to trimming and J lost 9 bases, with 14 bases between them. This CDR3 has 13 amino acids. Germline-derived CDR1 and CDR2 are LNHDA and SQIVND (reference sequence). The DNA of the CDR3 is TGTGCCAGTAGTATTGGGGATCAGGGGAAAGCTTTCTTT. Amino acids: CASSIGDQGKAFF.

Worth noting for this clone: Given a far larger clone just one base away, this is likely a sequencing read error. CDR3 sequence (DNA): TGTGCCTGGAGTGCACCGGGGGGAGTTGAGACCCAGTACTTC. It translates to CAWSAPGGVETQYF. V and J are TRBV30 and TRBJ2-5; 7 bases are a match to TRBD2. This CDR3 is built from 14 residues. Germline-derived CDR1 and CDR2 are GTSNPN and SVGIG (reference sequence). V shed 1 base, J shed 5 bases, and the junction held 7 bases outside the gene matches.